This is a list of T cell receptor beta chains from one sample in a study of cytomegalovirus exposure and HLA in healthy donors. This table comes from immunoSEQ multiplex PCR, and its TCRdb copy is limited to in-frame clones, with some not included. The table records roughly 120,000 clones, 82% of them present only once. Sequencing was carried out using PBMCs. The receptors were sampled from a male donor in good health and CMV-seropositive. Both conserved end residues are part of each CDR3. Each record gives: clone size, V gene, J gene, D gene, CDR3 protein, CDR3 DNA. A D gene is named only where the DNA matches it firmly. Part of the rows lack a size; the others show once, few, many or a class for expanded clones.

once	TRBV7-2	TRBJ2-7	-	CASSSRQRGQSSYEQYF	TGTGCCAGCAGCAGCAGACAGCGTGGCCAAAGCTCCTACGAGCAGTACTTC
-	TRBV7-3	TRBJ2-7	TRBD2	CASSFGGSVHEQYF	TGTGCCAGCAGCTTCGGGGGGTCCGTACACGAGCAGTACTTC
-	TRBV30	TRBJ1-2	TRBD1	CAWSDPGQGAYGYTF	TGTGCCTGGAGCGATCCGGGACAGGGAGCCTATGGCTACACCTTC
-	TRBV15	TRBJ2-3	TRBD1	CATSRVRLRTGDDTDTQYF	TGTGCCACCAGCAGAGTTCGCCTCCGAACAGGGGACGACACAGATACGCAGTATTTT
-	TRBV18	TRBJ1-5	-	CASSPQAGQPQHF	TGTGCCAGCTCACCACAGGCAGGTCAGCCCCAGCATTTT
-	TRBV7-9	TRBJ2-7	TRBD1	CASSLVTERTGGNPYEQYF	TGTGCCAGCAGCTTAGTTACTGAGCGGACAGGGGGCAACCCCTACGAGCAGTACTTC
-	TRBV5-1	TRBJ2-3	-	CASSFSSTDTQYF	TGCGCCAGCAGCTTTTCAAGCACAGATACGCAGTATTTT
-	TRBV5-1	TRBJ2-2	-	CASSLRDTGELFF	TGCGCCAGCAGCCTCAGGGACACCGGGGAGCTGTTTTTT
-	TRBV5-1	TRBJ2-1	-	CASSLLSGLENEQFF	TGCGCCAGCAGCTTGTTGAGCGGGCTGGAGAATGAGCAGTTCTTC
once	TRBV12-2	TRBJ2-7	-	CASRPSGRVSSYEQYF	TGTGCAAGTCGCCCAAGCGGGAGGGTTAGCTCCTACGAGCAGTACTTC
-	TRBV6-5	TRBJ2-4	-	CASSSSVGGKNIQYF	TGTGCCAGCAGCTCTTCCGTAGGGGGCAAAAACATTCAGTACTTC
-	TRBV6-1	TRBJ1-2	-	CASSELVGYTF	TGTGCCAGCAGTGAATTAGTTGGCTACACCTTC
few	TRBV14	TRBJ2-7	-	CASSQGAEQYF	TGTGCCAGCAGCCAGGGAGCGGAGCAGTACTTC
-	TRBV5-1	TRBJ2-5	TRBD2	CASSVAGGGQETQYF	TGCGCCAGCAGCGTAGCGGGAGGGGGTCAAGAGACCCAGTACTTC
-	TRBV10-3	TRBJ2-7	TRBD2	CAPEPRTSGSYEQYF	TGTGCCCCCGAACCACGGACTAGCGGATCCTACGAGCAGTACTTC
-	TRBV28	TRBJ2-7	-	CASSPIVMSNYEQYF	TGTGCCAGCAGCCCTATTGTAATGAGTAACTACGAGCAGTACTTC
-	TRBV4-3	TRBJ2-7	TRBD1	CASSQEDRDFYGQYF	TGCGCCAGCAGCCAAGAAGACAGGGATTTCTACGGGCAGTACTTC
-	TRBV29-1	TRBJ2-2	TRBD2	CSVEAGGTGELFF	TGCAGCGTTGAAGCGGGAGGAACCGGGGAGCTGTTTTTT
-	TRBV6-5	TRBJ2-3	-	CASSYSIAGTQYF	TGTGCCAGCAGTTACTCGATCGCCGGTACGCAGTATTTT
-	TRBV4-3	TRBJ2-7	TRBD2	CASSPGLAGDSLYEQYF	TGCGCCAGCAGCCCGGGACTAGCGGGAGATTCCTTGTACGAGCAGTACTTC